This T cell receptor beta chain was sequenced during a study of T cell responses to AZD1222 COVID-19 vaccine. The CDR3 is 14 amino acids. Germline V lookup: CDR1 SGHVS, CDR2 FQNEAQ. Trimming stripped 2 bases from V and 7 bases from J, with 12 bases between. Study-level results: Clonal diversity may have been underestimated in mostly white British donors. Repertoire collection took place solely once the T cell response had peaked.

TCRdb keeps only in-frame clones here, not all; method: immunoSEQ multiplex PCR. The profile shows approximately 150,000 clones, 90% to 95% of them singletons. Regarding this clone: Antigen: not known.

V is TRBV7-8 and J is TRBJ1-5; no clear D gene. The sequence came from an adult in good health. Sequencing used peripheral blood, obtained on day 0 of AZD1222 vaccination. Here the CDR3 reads CASSLPDLGQPQHF. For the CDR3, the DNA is TGTGCCAGCAGCTTACCGGACCTAGGGCAGCCCCAGCATTTT.